This record covers a single T cell receptor (beta chain). Antigen unknown. This specimen comes from a study of T cell responses to AZD1222 COVID-19 vaccine. Notes on the study in general: Clonal diversity was possibly underestimated, and the donors were mostly white British, with more females.

Produced via immunoSEQ multiplex PCR; TCRdb's table is partial and in-frame only. The table records around 110,000 clones, around nine tenths of them present only once. V gave up 4 bases and J gave up 4 bases, with 9 bases separating them. The CDR3 is 13 amino acids. Germline lookup yields CDR1 SGDLS and CDR2 YYNGEE. Analyses pooled second doses at about 4 or about 12 weeks. J is TRBJ1-3 and V is TRBV9, with unresolved D. Sequenced here: peripheral blood, sampled 28 days after the second AZD1222 dose. The TCR was taken from an adult who received the AZD1222 COVID-19 vaccine. CDR3 sequence: CASSRFSGNTIYF. CDR3 DNA: TGTGCCAGCAGCAGGTTCTCCGGAAACACCATATATTTT.